This T cell receptor (beta chain) was retrieved from a study of cytomegalovirus exposure and HLA in healthy donors. Overall study results and limits: Accounts indicate the classifier identified cytomegalovirus status with strong specificity and sensitivity.

Samples came from healthy bone marrow donors. Use of 60 Vbeta and 13 Jbeta primers characterized the PCR. The data were produced by immunoSEQ multiplex PCR, yet TCRdb's version contains in-frame clones alone and is incomplete. Seen here are 200,000 to 250,000 clones, roughly 78% observed once, and the top ten hold about 0.5%. Worth noting for this clone: The antigen is unknown.

Germline V gene sequence: CDR1 SNHLY, CDR2 FYNNEI. The CDR3 is 14 residues long. Trimming removed 3 bases from V and 7 bases from J, with 12 bases in between. This receptor was identified in a boy younger than 18 in good health and CMV-seronegative. The genes are TRBV2 and TRBJ1-4; D is perhaps TRBD1 (6 bases). Source material: PBMCs. Here the CDR3 reads CASSEWIGGEKLFF. Here the CDR3 DNA reads TGTGCCAGCAGTGAGTGGATAGGGGGTGAAAAACTGTTTTTT. The full variable domain, with the rest looked up from reference TRBV2 and TRBJ1-4, is EPEVTQTPSHQVTQMGQEVILRCVPISNHLYFYWYRQILGQKVEFLVSFYNNEISEKSEIFDDQFSVERPDGSNFTLKIRSTKLEDSAMYFCASSEWIGGEKLFFGSGTQLSVL.